This TCR beta chain appears in the sequencing data of a study of CD8 T cells in Susac syndrome. Findings and caveats of the study: The authors acknowledged that the study's TCR sequencing and HLA analysis involved relatively few individuals.

V lost 7 bases and J 7 bases, leaving 11 bases between the germline ends. Germline CDR1 reads SGHTA; CDR2 reads FQGNSA. The CDR3 length is 13 residues. Negative isolation yielded CD8+ and CD4+ T cells; FACS enriched TEMRA cells. About this clonotype itself: Its antigen remains unidentified.

cDNA came from roughly 0.53 to 1 ug RNA primed by random hexamers. Amplification of the TCR beta CDR3 was carried out by immunoSEQ multiplex PCR, which spanned a total of 54 Vbeta and 13 Jbeta segments. TCRdb reanalysed the immunoSEQ multiplex PCR reads using MiXCR and keeps one entry per CDR3 protein. The sample carries under 200,000 distinct CDR3 sequences, around 94% recorded once. The specimen sequenced was CD4+ T cells from PBMCs. The clonotype was recovered from a human donor in good health. The chain employs TRBV7-2 and TRBJ1-6, with no clear D. CDR3 region: CASTLRRNSPLHF. CDR3 coding DNA: TGTGCCAGCACCCTCCGACGGAATTCACCCCTCCACTTT.